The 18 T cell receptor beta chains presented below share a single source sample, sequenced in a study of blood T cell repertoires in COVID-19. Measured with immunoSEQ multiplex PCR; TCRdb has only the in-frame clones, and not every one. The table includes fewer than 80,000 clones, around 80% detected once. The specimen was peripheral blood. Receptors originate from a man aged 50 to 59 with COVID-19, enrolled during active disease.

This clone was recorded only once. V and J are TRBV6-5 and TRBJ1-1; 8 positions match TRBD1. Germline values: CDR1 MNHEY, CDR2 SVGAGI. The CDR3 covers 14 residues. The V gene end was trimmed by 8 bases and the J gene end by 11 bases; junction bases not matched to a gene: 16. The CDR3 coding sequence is TGTGCCAGCCGAAAAACCAGGGGGCGCTTGGGGGCTTTCTTT. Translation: CASRKTRGRLGAFF.

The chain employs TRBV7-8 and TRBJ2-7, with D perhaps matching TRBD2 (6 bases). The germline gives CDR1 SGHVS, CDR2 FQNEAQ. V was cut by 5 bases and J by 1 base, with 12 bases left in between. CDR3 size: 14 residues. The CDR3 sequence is CASSTRLVSYEQYF. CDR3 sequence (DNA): TGTGCCAGCAGCACCCGACTAGTTTCCTACGAGCAGTACTTC.

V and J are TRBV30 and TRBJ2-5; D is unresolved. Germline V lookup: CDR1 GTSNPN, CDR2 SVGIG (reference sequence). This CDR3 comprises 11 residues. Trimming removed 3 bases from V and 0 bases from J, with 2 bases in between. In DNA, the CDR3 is TGTGCCTGGAGCAACCAAGAGACCCAGTACTTC. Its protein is CAWSNQETQYF.

CDR3 protein: CASRPLQGGVTEAFF. For the CDR3, the DNA is TGTGCCAGCAGACCTTTACAGGGGGGGGTCACTGAAGCTTTCTTT. J is TRBJ1-1 and V is TRBV27; TRBD1 agrees at 8 bases. The CDR3 has 15 amino acids. V was pared by 6 bases and J by 4 bases, with 10 bases of the junction left unmatched. Germline CDR1 is MNHEY and CDR2 is SMNVEV (reference sequence).

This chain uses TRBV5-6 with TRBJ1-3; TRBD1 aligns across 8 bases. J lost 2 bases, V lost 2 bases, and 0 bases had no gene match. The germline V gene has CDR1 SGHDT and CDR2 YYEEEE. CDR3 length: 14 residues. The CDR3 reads CASSFRGPGNTIYF. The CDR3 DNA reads TGTGCCAGCAGCTTCAGGGGGCCTGGAAACACCATATATTTT.

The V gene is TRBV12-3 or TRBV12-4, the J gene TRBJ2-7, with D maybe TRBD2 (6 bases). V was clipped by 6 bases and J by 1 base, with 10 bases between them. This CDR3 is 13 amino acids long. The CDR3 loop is CASREGHSYEQYF. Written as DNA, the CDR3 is TGTGCCAGCAGGGAGGGTCATTCCTACGAGCAGTACTTC.

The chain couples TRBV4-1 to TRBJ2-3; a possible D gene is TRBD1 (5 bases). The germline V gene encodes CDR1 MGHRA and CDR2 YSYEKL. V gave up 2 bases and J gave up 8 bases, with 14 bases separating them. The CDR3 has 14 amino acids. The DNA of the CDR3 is TGCGCCAGCAGCCAAAGCTTCAGGGTCGTTACGCAGTATTTT. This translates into CASSQSFRVVTQYF.

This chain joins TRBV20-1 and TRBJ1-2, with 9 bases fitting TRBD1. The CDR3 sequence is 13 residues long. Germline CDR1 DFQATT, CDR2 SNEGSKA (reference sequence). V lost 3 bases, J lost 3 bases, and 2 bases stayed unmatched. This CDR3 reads CSASRTGDYGYTF. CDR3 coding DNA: TGCAGTGCTAGTAGGACAGGGGACTATGGCTACACCTTC.

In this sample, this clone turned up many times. As DNA, the CDR3 is TGTGCCAGTATGGGACAGGGCGATTCACCCCTCCACTTT. Its translation: CASMGQGDSPLHF. The genes are TRBV19 and TRBJ1-6; 9 nucleotides match TRBD1. With 7 bases clipped from V and 8 bases from J, the junction kept 3 bases outside the gene matches. This CDR3 has 13 amino acids. The germline CDR1 and CDR2 sequences are LNHDA and SQIVND (reference sequence).

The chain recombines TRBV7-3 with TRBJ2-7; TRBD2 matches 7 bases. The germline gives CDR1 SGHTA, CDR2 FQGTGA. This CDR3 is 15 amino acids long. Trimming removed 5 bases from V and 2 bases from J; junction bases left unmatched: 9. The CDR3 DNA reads TGTGCCAGCAGCCTATCGGGGGAGGGAGCCTACGAGCAGTACTTC. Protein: CASSLSGEGAYEQYF.

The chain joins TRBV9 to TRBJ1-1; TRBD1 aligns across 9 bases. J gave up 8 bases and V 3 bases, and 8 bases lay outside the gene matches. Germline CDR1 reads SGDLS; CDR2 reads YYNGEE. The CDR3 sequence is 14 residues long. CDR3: CASSAGQGRGEAFF. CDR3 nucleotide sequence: TGTGCCAGCAGCGCCGGACAGGGGCGGGGGGAAGCTTTCTTT.

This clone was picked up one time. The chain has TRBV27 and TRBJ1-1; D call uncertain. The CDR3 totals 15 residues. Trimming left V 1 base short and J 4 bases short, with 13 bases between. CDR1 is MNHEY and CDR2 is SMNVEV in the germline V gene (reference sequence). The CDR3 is CASSLLRGAGTEAFF. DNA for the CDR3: TGTGCCAGCAGTTTATTGCGGGGAGCAGGCACTGAAGCTTTCTTT.

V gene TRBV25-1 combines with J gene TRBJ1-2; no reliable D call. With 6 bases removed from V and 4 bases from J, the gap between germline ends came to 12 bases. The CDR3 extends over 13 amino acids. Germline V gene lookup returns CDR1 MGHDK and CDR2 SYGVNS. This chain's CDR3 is CASSPTLGYGYTF. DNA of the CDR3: TGTGCCAGCAGCCCTACCCTAGGCTATGGCTACACCTTC.

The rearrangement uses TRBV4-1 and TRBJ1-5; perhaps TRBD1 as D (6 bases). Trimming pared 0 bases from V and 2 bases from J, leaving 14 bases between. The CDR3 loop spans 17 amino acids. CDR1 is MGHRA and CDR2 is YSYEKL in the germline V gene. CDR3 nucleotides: TGCGCCAGCAGCCAAGACCCGCCAGGGGCGGGCAATCAGCCCCAGCATTTT. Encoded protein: CASSQDPPGAGNQPQHF.

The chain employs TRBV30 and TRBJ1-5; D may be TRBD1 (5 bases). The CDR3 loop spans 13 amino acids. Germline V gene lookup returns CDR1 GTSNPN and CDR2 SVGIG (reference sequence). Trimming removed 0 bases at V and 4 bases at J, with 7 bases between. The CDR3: CAWSVQENQPQHF. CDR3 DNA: TGTGCCTGGAGTGTACAGGAAAATCAGCCCCAGCATTTT.

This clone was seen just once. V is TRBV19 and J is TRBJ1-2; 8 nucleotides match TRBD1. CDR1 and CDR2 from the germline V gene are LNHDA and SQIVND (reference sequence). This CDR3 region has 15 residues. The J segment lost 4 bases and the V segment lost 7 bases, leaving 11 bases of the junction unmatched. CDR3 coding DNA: TGTGCCAGTACGGATGGACAGGGCCTCTTCTATGGCTACACCTTC. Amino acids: CASTDGQGLFYGYTF.

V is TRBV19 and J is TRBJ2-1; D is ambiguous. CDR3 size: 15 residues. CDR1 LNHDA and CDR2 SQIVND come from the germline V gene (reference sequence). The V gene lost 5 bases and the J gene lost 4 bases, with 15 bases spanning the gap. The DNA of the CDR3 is TGTGCCAGTAGTCACCCTTCAAACATGTACAATGAGCAGTTCTTC. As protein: CASSHPSNMYNEQFF.

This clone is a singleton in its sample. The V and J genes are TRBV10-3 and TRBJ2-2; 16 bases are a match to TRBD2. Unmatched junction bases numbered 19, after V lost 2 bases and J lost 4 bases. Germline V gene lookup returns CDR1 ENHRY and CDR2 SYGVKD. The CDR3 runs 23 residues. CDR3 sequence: CAISEPRGGTSGGAILFTGELFF. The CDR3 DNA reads TGTGCCATCAGTGAGCCCCGAGGAGGGACTAGCGGGGGGGCGATACTATTCACCGGGGAGCTGTTTTTT.